These 4 T cell receptor beta chains share one sample of origin, sequenced in a study of cytotoxic CD8 clonotypes in ibrutinib-treated CLL (dated by TCRdb to 2020 to 2023). This specimen's time point label, interpreted: approximately 2 years on ibrutinib. Preparation of the library involved the immunoSEQ multiplex PCR assay. TCRdb provides this immuneACCESS table in a form limited to in-frame rearrangements. Some clones are lacking; in checked studies, under half of them reflect an unresolved V gene, and why the rest are absent is not known. Within this sample are 150,000 to 200,000 clones, with about 80% of them counted one time only. The top ten constitute roughly 4.6% of the sample. This specimen consisted of PBMCs, obtained after 24 months of ibrutinib treatment. These receptors were obtained from a human donor with chronic lymphocytic leukemia.

The chain joins TRBV5-1 to TRBJ2-3, with TRBD1 identical over 11 bases. The CDR3 has 14 residues. V lost 6 bases and J lost 3; bases outside the gene matches: 3. The V gene's germline CDR1 is SGHRS and CDR2 YFSETQ. CDR3 loop: CASKGQGGTDTQYF. The CDR3 nucleotides are TGCGCCAGCAAGGGACAGGGGGGGACAGATACGCAGTATTTT.

The chain couples TRBV5-1 to TRBJ2-5; tentatively, D is TRBD2 (6 bases). This CDR3 has 15 residues. The germline V gene has CDR1 SGHRS and CDR2 YFSETQ. The germline V and J ends were trimmed by 2 bases and 3 bases, with 14 bases remaining between them. The CDR3 sequence: CASSLTQRREETQYF. CDR3 in DNA: TGCGCCAGCAGCTTAACCCAGAGGAGGGAAGAGACCCAGTACTTC.

This rearrangement joins TRBV6-5 to TRBJ1-5; D unresolved. This CDR3 spans 14 amino acids. Germline values: CDR1 MNHEY, CDR2 SVGAGI. Between the trimmed V and J ends, which lost 2 bases and 7 bases, there was a span of 12 bases. The CDR3 bases are TGTGCCAGCAGTTACCGCTTGAGGGAACAGCCCCAGCATTTT. The encoded protein is CASSYRLREQPQHF.

This chain connects TRBV30 to TRBJ1-1; possibly TRBD1 for D (6 bases). Germline CDR1 reads GTSNPN; CDR2 reads SVGIG (reference sequence). This CDR3 has 15 residues. The V and J ends lost 0 bases and 4 bases respectively, with 15 bases between them. CDR3 amino acids: CAWSVGVRGPTEAFF. The CDR3 nucleotides read TGTGCCTGGAGTGTAGGAGTCAGGGGACCCACTGAAGCTTTCTTT.